This T cell receptor beta chain emerged from a study of blood T cell repertoires in COVID-19. Study at large: Cohort 3 donors were reported recovered after two negative PCRs, clearance, or symptom resolution.

Authors' analysis steps: By means of reference gene primer amplification, nucleated cell counts were estimated. Assay used: immunoSEQ multiplex PCR; TCRdb lists only in-frame clones, some missing. V, J and clone size are those of that table, while D and trimming were read from the DNA. The sample includes a few hundred thousand clones, around nine tenths seen only once; the top ten take over 2%. The CDR3 has 11 amino acids. CDR1 is SGDLS, CDR2 YYNGEE, per germline. Trimming took 3 bases from V and 7 from J, leaving 5 bases between them. Sequencing was performed on PBMCs or T cells enriched from blood (not recorded which). The receptor comes from a woman aged 55-69 years in a cohort exposed to, infected with or recovered from COVID-19 (not recorded which). This chain joins TRBV9 and TRBJ1-3; D uncertain. CDR3 coding DNA: TGTGCCAGCAGCGCAGCGAACACCATATATTTT. Protein sequence: CASSAANTIYF.